This T cell receptor (beta chain) was identified during a study of T cells after yellow fever vaccination. TCRdb independently ran MiXCR on the 5' RACE reads; one entry per CDR3 protein. The top ten hold about a sixth of the sample, which has some 390,000 distinct CDR3 sequences, about 17% seen once. Notes on the study in general: Contamination of FACS-sorted repertoires by abundant clonotypes from the bulk population could occur.

The CDR3 totals 12 residues. The germline CDR1 and CDR2 sequences are ENHRY and SYGVKD. Trimming removed 10 bases at V and 4 bases at J, with 13 bases between. This clonotype showed up just a few times. What it recognizes is unknown. The chain joins TRBV10-3 to TRBJ1-2; no reliable D call. This TCR derives from a man between 18 and 29 years old who received the YFV17D yellow fever vaccine. Specimen: PBMCs, collected before the yellow fever booster vaccination. The CDR3 sequence is CATLTGFYGYTF. CDR3 sequence (DNA): TGTGCCACCCTCACGGGGTTCTATGGCTACACCTTC.